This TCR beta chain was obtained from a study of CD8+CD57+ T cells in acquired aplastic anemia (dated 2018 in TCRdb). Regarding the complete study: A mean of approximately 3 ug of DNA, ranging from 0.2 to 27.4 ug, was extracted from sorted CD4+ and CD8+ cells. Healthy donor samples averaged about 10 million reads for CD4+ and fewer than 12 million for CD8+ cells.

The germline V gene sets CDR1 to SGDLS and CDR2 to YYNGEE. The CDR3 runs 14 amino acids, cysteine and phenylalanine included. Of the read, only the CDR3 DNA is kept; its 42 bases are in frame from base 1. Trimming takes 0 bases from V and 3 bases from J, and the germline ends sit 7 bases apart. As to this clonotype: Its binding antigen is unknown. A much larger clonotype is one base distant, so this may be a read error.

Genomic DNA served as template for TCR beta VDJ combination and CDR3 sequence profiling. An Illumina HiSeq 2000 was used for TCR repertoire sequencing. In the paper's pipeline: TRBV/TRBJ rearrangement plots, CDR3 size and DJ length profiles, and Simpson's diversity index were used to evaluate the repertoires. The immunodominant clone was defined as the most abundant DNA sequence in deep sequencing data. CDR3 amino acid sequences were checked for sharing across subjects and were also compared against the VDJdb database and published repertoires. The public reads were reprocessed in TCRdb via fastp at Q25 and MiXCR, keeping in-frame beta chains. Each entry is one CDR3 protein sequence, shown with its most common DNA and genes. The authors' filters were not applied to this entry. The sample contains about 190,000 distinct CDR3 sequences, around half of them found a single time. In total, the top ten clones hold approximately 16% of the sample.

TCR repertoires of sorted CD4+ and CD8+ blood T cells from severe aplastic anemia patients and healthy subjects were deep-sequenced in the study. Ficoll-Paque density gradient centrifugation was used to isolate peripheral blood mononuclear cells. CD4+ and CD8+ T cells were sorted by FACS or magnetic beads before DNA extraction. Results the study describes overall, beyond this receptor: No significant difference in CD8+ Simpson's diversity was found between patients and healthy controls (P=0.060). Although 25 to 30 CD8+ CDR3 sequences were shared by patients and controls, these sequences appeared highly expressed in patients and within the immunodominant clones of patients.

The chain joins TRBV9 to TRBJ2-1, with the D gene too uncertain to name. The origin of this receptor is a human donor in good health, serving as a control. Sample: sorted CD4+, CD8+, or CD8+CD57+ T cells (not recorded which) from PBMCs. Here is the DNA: TGTGCCAGCAGCGTAGATGGCCACTACAATGAGCAGTTCTTC. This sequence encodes CASSVDGHYNEQFF.